Listed below are T cell receptor beta chains from one sample, sequenced in a study of CD8 T cells in Susac syndrome. TCRdb called the immunoSEQ multiplex PCR reads again in MiXCR, with one record for every CDR3 protein. The sample has about 210,000 distinct CDR3 sequences, less than 95% seen once. The sequenced sample consisted of CD4+ T cells from PBMCs. The receptors were sampled from a human donor with Susac syndrome. Both conserved end residues are part of each CDR3. A D gene is named only where the DNA matches it firmly. Clone sizes are given selectively: once, few, many, or a class where the clone is expanded.

D gene: .
clone size: .
J gene: TRBJ2-7
V gene: TRBV30
CDR3 length: 17
CDR3 protein: CAWSALIDKGSSYEQYF
CDR3 DNA: TGTGCCTGGAGTGCCCTCATCGACAAGGGGAGCTCCTACGAGCAGTACTTC

D gene: .
clone size: .
J gene: TRBJ2-1
V gene: TRBV9
CDR3 length: 12
CDR3 protein: CASSGLVGEQFF
CDR3 DNA: TGTGCCAGCAGCGGACTAGTTGGTGAGCAGTTCTTC

D gene: .
clone size: .
J gene: TRBJ1-3
V gene: TRBV15
CDR3 length: 14
CDR3 protein: CATSRRDTLNTIYF
CDR3 DNA: TGTGCCACCAGCAGACGGGACACGTTAAACACCATATATTTT

D gene: .
clone size: .
J gene: TRBJ2-5
V gene: TRBV29-1
CDR3 length: 15
CDR3 protein: CSVELASSPSETQYF
CDR3 DNA: TGCAGCGTTGAATTGGCTAGCAGTCCCTCAGAGACCCAGTACTTC

D gene: .
clone size: .
J gene: TRBJ1-4
V gene: TRBV5-1
CDR3 length: 13
CDR3 protein: CASGQGPNEKLFF
CDR3 DNA: TGCGCCAGCGGTCAGGGACCTAATGAAAAACTGTTTTTT

D gene: .
clone size: .
J gene: TRBJ2-1
V gene: TRBV12-3/TRBV12-4
CDR3 length: 13
CDR3 protein: CASREGRADEQFF
CDR3 DNA: TGTGCCAGCAGGGAGGGACGGGCGGATGAGCAGTTCTTC

D gene: .
clone size: once
J gene: TRBJ2-3
V gene: TRBV20-1
CDR3 length: 14
CDR3 protein: CSAKEGAGTDTQYF
CDR3 DNA: TGCAGTGCTAAGGAGGGGGCTGGCACAGATACGCAGTATTTT

D gene: TRBD2
clone size: .
J gene: TRBJ2-2
V gene: TRBV30
CDR3 length: 13
CDR3 protein: CAWSVLAVGELFF
CDR3 DNA: TGTGCCTGGAGCGTACTAGCGGTCGGGGAGCTGTTTTTT

D gene: .
clone size: once
J gene: TRBJ1-2
V gene: TRBV15
CDR3 length: 14
CDR3 protein: CATSRDRVQDGYTF
CDR3 DNA: TGTGCCACCAGCAGAGACAGGGTTCAGGATGGCTACACCTTC

D gene: TRBD1
clone size: .
J gene: TRBJ1-5
V gene: TRBV5-1
CDR3 length: 14
CDR3 protein: CASSLEGAGQPQHF
CDR3 DNA: TGCGCCAGCAGCTTGGAGGGGGCGGGTCAGCCCCAGCATTTT

D gene: TRBD1
clone size: .
J gene: TRBJ1-1
V gene: TRBV20-1
CDR3 length: 16
CDR3 protein: CSVIPADRGSLFEAFF
CDR3 DNA: TGCAGTGTTATTCCCGCGGACAGGGGCTCCCTATTCGAAGCTTTCTTT

D gene: .
clone size: .
J gene: TRBJ2-5
V gene: TRBV5-1
CDR3 length: 16
CDR3 protein: CASSLEAGSITETQYF
CDR3 DNA: TGCGCCAGCAGCTTGGAAGCAGGGTCGATAACAGAGACCCAGTACTTC

D gene: .
clone size: .
J gene: TRBJ2-3
V gene: TRBV20-1
CDR3 length: 14
CDR3 protein: CSARERSGADTQYF
CDR3 DNA: TGCAGTGCTAGAGAGCGGTCTGGGGCAGATACGCAGTATTTT

D gene: .
clone size: .
J gene: TRBJ1-3
V gene: TRBV9
CDR3 length: 14
CDR3 protein: CASSDKFSGNTIYF
CDR3 DNA: TGTGCCAGCAGCGATAAGTTCTCTGGAAACACCATATATTTT

D gene: .
clone size: .
J gene: TRBJ2-5
V gene: TRBV7-2
CDR3 length: 14
CDR3 protein: CASSLGLAEETQYF
CDR3 DNA: TGTGCCAGCAGCTTAGGGCTAGCTGAAGAGACCCAGTACTTC

D gene: TRBD2
clone size: .
J gene: TRBJ2-3
V gene: TRBV5-1
CDR3 length: 15
CDR3 protein: CASSMVAGSADTQYF
CDR3 DNA: TGCGCCAGCAGCATGGTAGCGGGGTCGGCAGATACGCAGTATTTT

D gene: .
clone size: .
J gene: TRBJ2-7
V gene: TRBV20-1
CDR3 length: 12
CDR3 protein: CSANKDAHEQYF
CDR3 DNA: TGCAGTGCTAATAAAGATGCACACGAGCAGTACTTC

D gene: .
clone size: .
J gene: TRBJ1-2
V gene: TRBV6-2/TRBV6-3
CDR3 length: 14
CDR3 protein: CASSYDQGRYGYTF
CDR3 DNA: TGTGCCAGCAGTTACGACCAGGGGAGGTACGGCTACACCTTC

D gene: .
clone size: .
J gene: TRBJ1-2
V gene: TRBV29-1
CDR3 length: 13
CDR3 protein: CSVEGTGNYGYTF
CDR3 DNA: TGCAGCGTTGAGGGGACGGGGAACTATGGCTACACCTTC

D gene: TRBD1
clone size: .
J gene: TRBJ1-2
V gene: TRBV3-1
CDR3 length: 12
CDR3 protein: CASSLGTGGYTF
CDR3 DNA: TGTGCCAGCAGCCTTGGGACAGGTGGCTACACCTTC

D gene: .
clone size: .
J gene: TRBJ1-5
V gene: TRBV9
CDR3 length: 16
CDR3 protein: CASSVVMGSLGQPQHF
CDR3 DNA: TGTGCCAGCAGCGTAGTGATGGGGAGCTTGGGTCAGCCCCAGCATTTT

D gene: .
clone size: .
J gene: TRBJ1-1
V gene: TRBV20-1
CDR3 length: 15
CDR3 protein: CSAMARPPLNTEAFF
CDR3 DNA: TGCAGTGCTATGGCACGGCCCCCTTTGAACACTGAAGCTTTCTTT

D gene: .
clone size: .
J gene: TRBJ1-2
V gene: TRBV6-5
CDR3 length: 13
CDR3 protein: CASSYSTGMSYTF
CDR3 DNA: TGTGCCAGCAGTTACTCGACGGGGATGAGCTACACCTTC

D gene: .
clone size: .
J gene: TRBJ2-2
V gene: TRBV5-1
CDR3 length: 14
CDR3 protein: CASSLVGESGELFF
CDR3 DNA: TGCGCCAGCAGCTTGGTTGGGGAATCCGGGGAGCTGTTTTTT

D gene: .
clone size: once
J gene: TRBJ2-5
V gene: TRBV7-2
CDR3 length: 14
CDR3 protein: CASSTTLTLGTQYF
CDR3 DNA: TGTGCCAGCAGCACGACCCTTACCTTGGGGACCCAGTACTTC

D gene: .
clone size: .
J gene: TRBJ1-2
V gene: TRBV20-1
CDR3 length: 12
CDR3 protein: CSARGDDDGYTF
CDR3 DNA: TGCAGTGCTAGAGGGGACGACGATGGCTACACCTTC

D gene: .
clone size: .
J gene: TRBJ2-1
V gene: TRBV14
CDR3 length: 14
CDR3 protein: CASSPLGSYNEQFF
CDR3 DNA: TGTGCCAGCAGCCCCCTGGGCTCCTACAATGAGCAGTTCTTC

D gene: TRBD1
clone size: .
J gene: TRBJ2-7
V gene: TRBV6-2/TRBV6-3
CDR3 length: 14
CDR3 protein: CASSWTGQTYEQYF
CDR3 DNA: TGTGCCAGCAGTTGGACAGGTCAGACCTACGAGCAGTACTTC

D gene: TRBD1
clone size: once
J gene: TRBJ1-6
V gene: TRBV5-1
CDR3 length: 15
CDR3 protein: CASSRGPGGDSPLHF
CDR3 DNA: TGCGCCAGCAGCCGGGGGCCAGGGGGCGATTCACCCCTCCACTTT

D gene: .
clone size: .
J gene: TRBJ1-5
V gene: TRBV3-1
CDR3 length: 15
CDR3 protein: CASSQGGTGNQPQHF
CDR3 DNA: TGTGCCAGCAGCCAAGGAGGGACCGGCAATCAGCCCCAGCATTTT

D gene: .
clone size: few
J gene: TRBJ2-1
V gene: TRBV29-1
CDR3 length: 11
CDR3 protein: CSVELGNEQFF
CDR3 DNA: TGCAGCGTTGAGTTAGGCAATGAGCAGTTCTTC

D gene: .
clone size: once
J gene: TRBJ1-6
V gene: TRBV28
CDR3 length: 13
CDR3 protein: CASGPGGRAPLHF
CDR3 DNA: TGTGCCAGTGGACCGGGGGGCAGGGCACCCCTCCACTTT

D gene: TRBD1
clone size: .
J gene: TRBJ2-1
V gene: TRBV7-2
CDR3 length: 15
CDR3 protein: CASSPDRESYNEQFF
CDR3 DNA: TGTGCCAGCAGCCCCGACAGGGAGTCCTACAATGAGCAGTTCTTC

D gene: TRBD2
clone size: .
J gene: TRBJ2-1
V gene: TRBV11-3
CDR3 length: 15
CDR3 protein: CASSELAGGRNEQFF
CDR3 DNA: TGTGCCAGCAGCGAACTAGCGGGGGGGAGGAATGAGCAGTTCTTC

D gene: .
clone size: .
J gene: TRBJ1-3
V gene: TRBV12-3/TRBV12-4
CDR3 length: 12
CDR3 protein: CASSLAGQTIYF
CDR3 DNA: TGTGCCAGCAGTTTAGCCGGCCAGACCATATATTTT

D gene: TRBD2
clone size: .
J gene: TRBJ2-1
V gene: TRBV5-1
CDR3 length: 16
CDR3 protein: CASSPLAGGPRNEQFF
CDR3 DNA: TGCGCCAGCAGCCCTCTAGCGGGGGGGCCACGGAATGAGCAGTTCTTC

D gene: TRBD1
clone size: .
J gene: TRBJ1-2
V gene: TRBV5-6
CDR3 length: 15
CDR3 protein: CASSLTVTGEYGYTF
CDR3 DNA: TGTGCCAGCAGCCTGACCGTTACAGGGGAATATGGCTACACCTTC

D gene: .
clone size: .
J gene: TRBJ2-5
V gene: TRBV5-4
CDR3 length: 13
CDR3 protein: CASSPDSRETQYF
CDR3 DNA: TGTGCCAGCAGCCCGGACAGTCGGGAGACCCAGTACTTC

D gene: TRBD1
clone size: .
J gene: TRBJ1-1
V gene: TRBV6-2/TRBV6-3
CDR3 length: 15
CDR3 protein: CASSSDRERDTEAFF
CDR3 DNA: TGTGCCAGCAGTTCGGACAGGGAAAGGGACACTGAAGCTTTCTTT

D gene: TRBD1
clone size: .
J gene: TRBJ1-2
V gene: TRBV29-1
CDR3 length: 14
CDR3 protein: CSAAGQGANYGYTF
CDR3 DNA: TGCAGCGCTGCGGGACAGGGGGCGAACTATGGCTACACCTTC

D gene: .
clone size: .
J gene: TRBJ1-5
V gene: TRBV2
CDR3 length: 16
CDR3 protein: CASSFLGLASNQPQHF
CDR3 DNA: TGTGCCAGCAGTTTTCTCGGGTTGGCGAGCAATCAGCCCCAGCATTTT